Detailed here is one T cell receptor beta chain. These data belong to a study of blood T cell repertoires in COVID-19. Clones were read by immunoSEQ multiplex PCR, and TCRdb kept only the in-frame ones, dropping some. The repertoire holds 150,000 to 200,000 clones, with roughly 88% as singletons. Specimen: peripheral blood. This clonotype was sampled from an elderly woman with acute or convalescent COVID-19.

In DNA form, the CDR3 reads TGCAGCGTTGAAAGCGGGCAGGCCTACCAAGAGACCCAGTACTTC. Amino acids: CSVESGQAYQETQYF. The chain has TRBV29-1 and TRBJ2-5; a possible D gene is TRBD2 (6 bases). The V end lost 2 bases, the J end lost 0 bases, and 13 bases lay between the germline ends. The CDR3 length is 15 residues. Germline V gives CDR1 SQVTM, CDR2 ANQGSEA.